Reported below is one T cell receptor (beta chain). This specimen belongs to a study of control samples from healthy donors and cancer patients. The data were produced by immunoSEQ multiplex PCR, yet TCRdb's version contains in-frame clones alone and is incomplete. The sample data list around 190,000 clones. With 0 bases removed from V and 7 bases from J, the gap between germline ends came to 16 bases. This CDR3 is built from 15 residues. Looked up from germline, CDR1 is MGHRA and CDR2 is YSYEKL. The J gene is TRBJ2-7, the V gene TRBV4-1; D possibly matches TRBD1 or TRBD2 (6 bases each). The sequenced sample consisted of blood. The TCR comes from a young woman in good health. As DNA, the CDR3 is TGCGCCAGCAGCCAAGATTATGTAGGGGGAGGAGAGCAGTACTTC. This codes for CASSQDYVGGGEQYF.